The clone carrying this T cell receptor (beta chain) has only a few counts. The target antigen is unknown. TCRdb fed the reads into MiXCR, producing one record per CDR3 protein. This sample has fewer than 200,000 distinct CDR3 sequences, with around an eighth found just once. The sample comes from a study of T cell repertoires in cytomegalovirus infection. The overall study: Through public TCR beta signatures, both CMV infection and matching HLA type were indicated. Study-wide findings and caveats: People with CMV and the relevant HLA were identified by cumulative public TCR beta family frequency. The response measured ex vivo was dominated by TCR beta clonotypes (HLA-C-restricted and CMV-specific).

The germline gives CDR1 MNHEY, CDR2 SMNVEV (reference sequence). The CDR3 is made up of 14 amino acids. Trimming took off 5 bases at V and 8 bases at J, with 18 bases between the two ends. The V gene is TRBV27, the J gene TRBJ1-2, with no clear D. The sequence was obtained from a human donor in good health (CMV status not recorded). Some clones in this sample may be carry-over from other donors' samples. The sample consisted of PBMCs. The CDR3: CASSSTGFAGGYTF. The CDR3, as DNA: TGTGCCAGCAGTAGCACCGGGTTTGCGGGCGGCTACACCTTC.